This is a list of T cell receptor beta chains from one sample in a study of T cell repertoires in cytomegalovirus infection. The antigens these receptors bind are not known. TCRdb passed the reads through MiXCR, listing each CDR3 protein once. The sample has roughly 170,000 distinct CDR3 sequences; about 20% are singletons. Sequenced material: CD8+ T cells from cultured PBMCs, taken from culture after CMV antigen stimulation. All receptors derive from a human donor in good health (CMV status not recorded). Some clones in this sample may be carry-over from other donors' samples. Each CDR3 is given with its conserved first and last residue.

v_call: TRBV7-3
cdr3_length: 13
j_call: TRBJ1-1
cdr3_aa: CATQQGADTEAFF

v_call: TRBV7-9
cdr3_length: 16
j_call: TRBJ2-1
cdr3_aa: CASSLSPGVHYNEQFF

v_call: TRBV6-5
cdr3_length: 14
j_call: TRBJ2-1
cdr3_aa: CASSNSGPYNEQFF

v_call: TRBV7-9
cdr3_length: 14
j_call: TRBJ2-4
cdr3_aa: CASSSGAGKNIQYF

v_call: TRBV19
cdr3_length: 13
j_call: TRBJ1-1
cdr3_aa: CASLYTGSTEAFF

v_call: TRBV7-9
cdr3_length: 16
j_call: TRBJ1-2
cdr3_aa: CASSDTSTGTNYGYTF

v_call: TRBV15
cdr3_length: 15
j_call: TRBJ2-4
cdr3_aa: CATSKSTGAKNSQYF

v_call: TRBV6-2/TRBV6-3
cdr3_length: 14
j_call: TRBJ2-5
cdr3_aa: CATSAVLYQETQYF

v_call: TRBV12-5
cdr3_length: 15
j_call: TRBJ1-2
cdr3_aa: CASGNRDRPNYGYTF

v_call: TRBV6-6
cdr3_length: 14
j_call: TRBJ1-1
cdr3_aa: CASSYSPGSTEAFF

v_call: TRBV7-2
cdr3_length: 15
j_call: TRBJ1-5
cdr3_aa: CASSLLVHSNQPQHF

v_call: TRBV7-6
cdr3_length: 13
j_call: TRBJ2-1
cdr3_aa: CASSSSGVNEQFF

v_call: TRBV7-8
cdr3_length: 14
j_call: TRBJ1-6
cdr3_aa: CASSLAGRNSPLHF

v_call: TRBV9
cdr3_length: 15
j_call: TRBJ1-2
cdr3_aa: CASSAVTGGGYGYTF

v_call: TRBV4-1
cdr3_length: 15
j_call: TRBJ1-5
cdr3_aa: CASSQGQGGNQPQHF

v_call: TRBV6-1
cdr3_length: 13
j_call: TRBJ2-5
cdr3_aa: CASSEEGKETQYF

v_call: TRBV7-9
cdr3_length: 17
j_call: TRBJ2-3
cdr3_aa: CASSHSSATGGTDTQYF

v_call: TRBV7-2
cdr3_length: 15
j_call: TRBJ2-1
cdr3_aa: CASSFRLGLVNEQFF

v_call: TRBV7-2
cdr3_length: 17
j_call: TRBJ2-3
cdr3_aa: CASSLALSGGDRDTQYF

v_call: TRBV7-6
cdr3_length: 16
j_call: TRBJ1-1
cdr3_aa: CASSLSRAGGGTEAFF

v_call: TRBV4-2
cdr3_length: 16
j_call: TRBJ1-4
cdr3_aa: CASSQGVATANEKLFF

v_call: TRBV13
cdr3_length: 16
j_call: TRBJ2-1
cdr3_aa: CASSPGLAGGYNEQFF

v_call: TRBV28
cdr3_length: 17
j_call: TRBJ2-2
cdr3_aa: CASSLTSGASNTGELFF

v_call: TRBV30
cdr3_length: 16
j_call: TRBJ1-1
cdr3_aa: CAWNRQGRRMNTEAFF

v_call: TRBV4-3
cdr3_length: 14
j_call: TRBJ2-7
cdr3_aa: CASSQGDRAYEQYF

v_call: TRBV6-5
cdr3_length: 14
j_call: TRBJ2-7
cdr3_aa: CASRPGQGWDEQYF